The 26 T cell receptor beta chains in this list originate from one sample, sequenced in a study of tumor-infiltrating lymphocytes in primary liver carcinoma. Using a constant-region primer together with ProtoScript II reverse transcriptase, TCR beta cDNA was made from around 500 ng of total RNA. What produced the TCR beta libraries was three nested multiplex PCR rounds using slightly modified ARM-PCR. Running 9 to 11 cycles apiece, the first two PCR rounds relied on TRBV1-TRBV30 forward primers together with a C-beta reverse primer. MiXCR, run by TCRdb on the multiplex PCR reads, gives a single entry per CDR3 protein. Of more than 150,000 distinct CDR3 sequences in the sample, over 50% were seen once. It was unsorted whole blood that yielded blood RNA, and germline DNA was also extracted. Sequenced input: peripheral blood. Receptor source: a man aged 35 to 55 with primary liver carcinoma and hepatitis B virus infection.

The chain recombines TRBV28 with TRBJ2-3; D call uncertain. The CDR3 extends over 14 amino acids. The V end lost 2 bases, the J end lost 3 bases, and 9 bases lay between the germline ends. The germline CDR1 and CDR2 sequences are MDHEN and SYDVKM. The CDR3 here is CASSLSPMTDTQYF. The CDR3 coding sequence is TGTGCCAGCAGTTTAAGCCCGATGACAGATACGCAGTATTTT.

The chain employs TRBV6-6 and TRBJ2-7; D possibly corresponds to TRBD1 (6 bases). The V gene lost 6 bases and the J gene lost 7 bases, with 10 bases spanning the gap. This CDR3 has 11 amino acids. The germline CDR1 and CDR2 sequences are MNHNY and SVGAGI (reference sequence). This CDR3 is CASRGQTEQYF. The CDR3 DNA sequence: TGTGCCAGCAGGGGACAAACAGAGCAGTACTTC.

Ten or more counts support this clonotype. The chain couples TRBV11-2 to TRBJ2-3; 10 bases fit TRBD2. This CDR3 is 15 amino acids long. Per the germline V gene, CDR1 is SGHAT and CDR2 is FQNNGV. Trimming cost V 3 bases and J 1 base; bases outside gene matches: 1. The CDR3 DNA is TGTGCCAGCAGCTTCACTAGCGGGGGCACAGATACGCAGTATTTT. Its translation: CASSFTSGGTDTQYF.

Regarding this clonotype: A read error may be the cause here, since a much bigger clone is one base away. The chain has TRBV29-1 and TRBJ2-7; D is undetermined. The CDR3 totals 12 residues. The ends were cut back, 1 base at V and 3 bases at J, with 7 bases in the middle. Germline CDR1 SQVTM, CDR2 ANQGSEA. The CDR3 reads CSVEGVGYEQYF. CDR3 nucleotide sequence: TGCAGCGTTGAAGGAGTGGGCTACGAGCAGTACTTC.

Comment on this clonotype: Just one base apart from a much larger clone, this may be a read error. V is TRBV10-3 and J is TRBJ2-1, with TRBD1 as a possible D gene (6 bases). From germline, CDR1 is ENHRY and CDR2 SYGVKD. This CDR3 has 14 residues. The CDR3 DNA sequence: TGTGCCATCAGTGAGGGACAGAACCTCAATGAGCATTTCTTC. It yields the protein CAISEGQNLNEHFF.

The CDR3, as DNA: TGTGCCAGCAGCCAAGCTCCTGGTTTGCTAGCGGGATACAATGAGCAGTTCTTC. The encoded protein is CASSQAPGLLAGYNEQFF. The chain couples TRBV14 to TRBJ2-1, with TRBD2 matching 9 bases. With 1 base clipped from V and 4 bases from J, the junction kept 11 bases outside the gene matches. From germline, CDR1 is SGHDN and CDR2 FVKESK. CDR3 length: 18 residues.

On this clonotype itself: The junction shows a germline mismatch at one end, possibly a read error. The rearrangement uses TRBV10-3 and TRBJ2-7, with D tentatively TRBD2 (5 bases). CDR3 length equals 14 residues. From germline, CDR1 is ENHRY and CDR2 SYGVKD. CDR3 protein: CAISESGEGYKQYF. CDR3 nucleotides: TGTGCCATCAGTGAGTCCGGAGAGGGCTACAAGCAGTACTTC.

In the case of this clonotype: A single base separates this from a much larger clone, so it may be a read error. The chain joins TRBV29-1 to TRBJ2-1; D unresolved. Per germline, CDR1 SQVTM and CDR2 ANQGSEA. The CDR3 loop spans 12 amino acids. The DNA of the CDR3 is TGCAGCGTTGATACTGGATACAATGAGCAGCTCTTC. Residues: CSVDTGYNEQLF.

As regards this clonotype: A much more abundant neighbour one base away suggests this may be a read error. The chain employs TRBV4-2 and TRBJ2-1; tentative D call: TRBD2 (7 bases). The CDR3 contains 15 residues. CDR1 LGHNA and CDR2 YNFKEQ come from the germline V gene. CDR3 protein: CARSQRGGSGDEQFF. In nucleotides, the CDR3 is TGTGCCAGGAGCCAAAGGGGGGGCTCCGGCGATGAGCAGTTCTTC.

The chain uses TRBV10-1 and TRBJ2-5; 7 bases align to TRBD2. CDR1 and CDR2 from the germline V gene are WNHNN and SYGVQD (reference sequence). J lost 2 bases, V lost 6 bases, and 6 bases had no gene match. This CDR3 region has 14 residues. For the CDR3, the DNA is TGCGCCAGCAGAGCGGGACTGTTTCAAGAGACCCAGTACTTC. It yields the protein CASRAGLFQETQYF.

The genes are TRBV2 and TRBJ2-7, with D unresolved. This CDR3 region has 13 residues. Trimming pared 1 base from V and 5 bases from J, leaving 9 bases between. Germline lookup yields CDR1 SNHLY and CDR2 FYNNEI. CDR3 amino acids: CASSEGQFDEQYF. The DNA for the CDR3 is TGTGCCAGCAGTGAAGGGCAGTTCGACGAGCAGTACTTC.

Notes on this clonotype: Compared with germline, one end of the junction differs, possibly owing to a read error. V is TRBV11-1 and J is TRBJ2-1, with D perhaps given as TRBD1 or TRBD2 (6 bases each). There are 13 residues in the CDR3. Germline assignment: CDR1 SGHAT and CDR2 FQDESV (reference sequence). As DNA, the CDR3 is TGTGCCAACAGCGCGGGACATGGTGGTGAGCAGTTCTTC. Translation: CANSAGHGGEQFF.

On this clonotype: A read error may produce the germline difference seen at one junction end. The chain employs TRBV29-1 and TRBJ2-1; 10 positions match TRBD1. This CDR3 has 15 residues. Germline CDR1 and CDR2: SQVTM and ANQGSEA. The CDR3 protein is CSVERGDRGYNEQFF. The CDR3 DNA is TGCAGCGTTGAGCGCGGGGACAGGGGTTACAACGAGCAGTTCTTC.

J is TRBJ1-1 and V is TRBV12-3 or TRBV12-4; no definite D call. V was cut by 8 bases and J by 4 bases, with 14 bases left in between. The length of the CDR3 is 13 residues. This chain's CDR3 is CASLRVPGTEAFF. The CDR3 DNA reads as TGTGCCAGCCTACGAGTACCGGGCACTGAAGCTTTCTTT.

CDR3 in DNA: TGCGCCAGCAGCCACCTGTGGTATGAGCAGTTCTTC. This encodes CASSHLWYEQFF. The chain joins TRBV4-1 to TRBJ2-1, with D unresolved. This CDR3 contains 12 residues. Trimming took off 3 bases at V and 8 bases at J, with 8 bases between the two ends. CDR1 MGHRA and CDR2 YSYEKL come from the germline V gene.

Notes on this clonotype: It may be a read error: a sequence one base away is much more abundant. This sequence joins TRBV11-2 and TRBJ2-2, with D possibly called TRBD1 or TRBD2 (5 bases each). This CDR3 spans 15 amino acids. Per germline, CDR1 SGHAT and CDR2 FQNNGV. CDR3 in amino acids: CVSSMTAPGTGELFF. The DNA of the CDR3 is TGTGTCAGCAGCATGACAGCTCCGGGGACCGGGGAGCTGTTTTTT.

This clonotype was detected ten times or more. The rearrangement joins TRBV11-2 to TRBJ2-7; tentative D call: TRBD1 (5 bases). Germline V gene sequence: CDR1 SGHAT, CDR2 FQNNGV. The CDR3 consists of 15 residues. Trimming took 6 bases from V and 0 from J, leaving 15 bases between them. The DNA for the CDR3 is TGTGCCAGCAGTCTTTACCAGGGCCTCTCCTACGAGCAGTACTTC. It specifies CASSLYQGLSYEQYF.

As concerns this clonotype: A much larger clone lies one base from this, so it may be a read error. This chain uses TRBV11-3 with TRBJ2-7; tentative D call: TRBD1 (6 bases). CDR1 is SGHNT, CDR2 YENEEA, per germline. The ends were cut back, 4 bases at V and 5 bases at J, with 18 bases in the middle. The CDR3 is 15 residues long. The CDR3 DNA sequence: TGTGCCAGCAGCTCCTCCGGGACATGGGGGAACGAGCAGTACTTC. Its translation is CASSSSGTWGNEQYF.

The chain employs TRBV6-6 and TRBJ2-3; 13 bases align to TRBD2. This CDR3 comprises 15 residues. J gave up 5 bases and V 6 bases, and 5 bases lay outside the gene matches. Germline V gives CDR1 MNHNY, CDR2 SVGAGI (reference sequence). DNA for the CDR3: TGTGCCAGCAGCAGACTAGCGGGAGGAGAAGATACGCAGTATTTT. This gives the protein CASSRLAGGEDTQYF.

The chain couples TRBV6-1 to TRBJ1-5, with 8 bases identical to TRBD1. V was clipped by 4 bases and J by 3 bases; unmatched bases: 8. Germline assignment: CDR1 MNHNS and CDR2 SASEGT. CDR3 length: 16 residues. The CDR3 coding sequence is TGTGCCAGCAGTGGCGGGACAGGTAGTATCAATCAGCCCCAGCATTTT. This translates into CASSGGTGSINQPQHF.

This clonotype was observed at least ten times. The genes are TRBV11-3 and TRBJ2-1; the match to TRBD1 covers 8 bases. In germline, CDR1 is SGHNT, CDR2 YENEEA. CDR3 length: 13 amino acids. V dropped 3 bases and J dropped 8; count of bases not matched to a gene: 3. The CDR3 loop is CASSFDRGDEQFF. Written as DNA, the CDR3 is TGTGCCAGCAGCTTTGACAGGGGCGATGAGCAGTTCTTC.

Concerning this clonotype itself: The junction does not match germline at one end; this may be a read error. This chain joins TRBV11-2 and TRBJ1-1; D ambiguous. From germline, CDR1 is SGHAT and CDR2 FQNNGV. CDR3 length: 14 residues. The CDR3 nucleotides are TGTGGCAGCAGCTTAGCGGGGTTTGGGTCCGAAGCTTTCTTT. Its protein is CGSSLAGFGSEAFF. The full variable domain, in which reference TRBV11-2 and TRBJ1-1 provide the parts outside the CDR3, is EAGVAQSPRYKIIEKRQSVAFWCNPISGHATLYWYQQILGQGPKLLIQFQNNGVVDDSQLPKDRFSAERLKGVDSTLKIQPAKLEDSAVYLCGSSLAGFGSEAFFGQGTRLTVV.

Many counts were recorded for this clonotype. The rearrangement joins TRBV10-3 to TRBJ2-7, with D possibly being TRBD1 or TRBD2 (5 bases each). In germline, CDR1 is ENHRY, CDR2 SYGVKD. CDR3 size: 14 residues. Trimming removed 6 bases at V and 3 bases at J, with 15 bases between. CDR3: CAISSGTDIYEQYF. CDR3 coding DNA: TGTGCCATCAGCTCTGGGACGGACATCTACGAGCAGTACTTC.

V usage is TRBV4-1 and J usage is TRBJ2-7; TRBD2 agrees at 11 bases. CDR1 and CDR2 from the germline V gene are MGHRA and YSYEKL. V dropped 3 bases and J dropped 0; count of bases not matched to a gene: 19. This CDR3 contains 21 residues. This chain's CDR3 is CASSQSLGLAGFYSGSYEQYF. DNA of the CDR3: TGCGCCAGCAGCCAGAGCCTTGGACTAGCGGGCTTTTATAGCGGCTCCTACGAGCAGTACTTC.

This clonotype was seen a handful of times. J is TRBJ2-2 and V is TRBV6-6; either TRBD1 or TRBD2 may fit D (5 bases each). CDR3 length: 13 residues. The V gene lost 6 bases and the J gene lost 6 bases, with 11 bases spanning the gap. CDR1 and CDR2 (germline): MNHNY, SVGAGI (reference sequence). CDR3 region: CASSLQEAGELFF. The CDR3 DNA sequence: TGTGCCAGCAGCTTACAGGAGGCCGGGGAGCTGTTTTTT.

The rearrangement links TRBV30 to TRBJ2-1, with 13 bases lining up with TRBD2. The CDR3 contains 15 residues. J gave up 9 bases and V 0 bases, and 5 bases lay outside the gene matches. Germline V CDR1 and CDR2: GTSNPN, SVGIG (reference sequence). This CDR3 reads CAWSVRLAGGIEQFF. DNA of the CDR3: TGTGCCTGGAGTGTACGACTAGCGGGAGGCATTGAGCAGTTCTTC.